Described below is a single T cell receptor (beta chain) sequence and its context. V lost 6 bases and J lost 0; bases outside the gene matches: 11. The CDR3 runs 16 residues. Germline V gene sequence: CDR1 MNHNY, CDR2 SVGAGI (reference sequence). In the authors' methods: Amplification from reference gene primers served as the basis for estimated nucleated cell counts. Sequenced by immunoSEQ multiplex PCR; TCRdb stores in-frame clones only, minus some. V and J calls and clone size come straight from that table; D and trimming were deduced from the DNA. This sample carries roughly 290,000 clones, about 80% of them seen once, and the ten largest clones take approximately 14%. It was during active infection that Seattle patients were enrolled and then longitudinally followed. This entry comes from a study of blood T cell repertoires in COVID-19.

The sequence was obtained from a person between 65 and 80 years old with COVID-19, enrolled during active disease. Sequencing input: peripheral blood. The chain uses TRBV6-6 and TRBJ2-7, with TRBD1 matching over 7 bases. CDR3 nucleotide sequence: TGTGCCAGCAGAAACACAGGGGATCCTAGCTCCTACGAGCAGTACTTC. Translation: CASRNTGDPSSYEQYF.